In its sample, the clone carrying this T cell receptor (beta chain) was seen once. As originally analysed: Quantification of nucleated cells was approximated via reference gene primer amplification. Measured with immunoSEQ multiplex PCR; TCRdb has only the in-frame clones, and not every one. V, J and clone size were drawn from that table, and D and trimming were deduced from the DNA. This repertoire shows about 80,000 clones, approximately 80% found once; its top ten account for 30% to 45%. These data come from a study of blood T cell repertoires in COVID-19. Study-wide background: Some COVID-19 samples were acute and others convalescent; all came from the United States, Italy and Spain. PBMCs, B-cell-depleted T cells, or T cells provided the cDNA or gDNA that made up the material.

CDR3 size: 15 residues. Germline V gene data show CDR1 as KGHSH and CDR2 as LQKENI. The J segment lost 7 bases and the V segment lost 3 bases, leaving 7 bases of the junction unmatched. Source material: peripheral blood. V and J are TRBV18 and TRBJ2-2; 8 nucleotides line up with TRBD1. The receptor's source is a woman in her 70s with acute or convalescent COVID-19. The CDR3 DNA reads TGTGCCAGCTCACCGACGACAGGGGCCGTCGGGGAGCTGTTTTTT. Protein: CASSPTTGAVGELFF.